The 30 T cell receptor beta chains below all came from one sample that was sequenced in a study of T cell repertoires in cytomegalovirus infection. TCRdb ran MiXCR on the reads and lists one entry per CDR3 protein. The repertoire holds 150,000 to 200,000 distinct CDR3 sequences, with about 15% as singletons. Sequencing was carried out using CD8+ T cells from PBMCs. Every receptor here comes from a human donor in good health (CMV status not recorded). Some clones in this sample may be carry-over from other donors' samples.

The genes are TRBV28 and TRBJ2-4, with D unclear. The V gene's germline CDR1 is MDHEN and CDR2 SYDVKM. The CDR3 extends over 17 amino acids. Trimming stripped 6 bases from V and 3 bases from J, with 21 bases between. In DNA form, the CDR3 reads TGTGCCAGCAGCCCCGACATAAGGGTGGACGTCAAAAACATTCAGTACTTC. It encodes CASSPDIRVDVKNIQYF.

CDR3 bases: TGTGCCAGCAGCCCCGCACCCCCGACGGGCAGGGTCGGTGAAGCTTTCTTT. Protein product: CASSPAPPTGRVGEAFF. The genes are TRBV7-8 and TRBJ1-1, with a tentative D call TRBD1 (5 bases). Trimming stripped 5 bases from V and 7 bases from J, with 26 bases between. Germline CDR1 reads SGHVS; CDR2 reads FQNEAQ. This CDR3 spans 17 amino acids.

This clonotype was counted between two and nine times. The chain joins TRBV11-2 to TRBJ1-1, with D possibly TRBD1 on 6 matching bases. There are 13 residues in the CDR3. CDR1 and CDR2 (germline): SGHAT, FQNNGV. The germline V and J ends were trimmed by 4 bases and 5 bases, with 11 bases remaining between them. The CDR3 DNA follows: TGTGCCAGCAGCTCGACAGGTAGGACTGAAGCTTTCTTT. Translation gives CASSSTGRTEAFF.

The rearrangement uses TRBV19 and TRBJ2-1; 7 bases match TRBD2. After removal of 6 bases from V and 6 bases from J, the junction contained 8 bases not matched to a gene. CDR1 LNHDA and CDR2 SQIVND come from the germline V gene (reference sequence). CDR3 length equals 14 residues. This CDR3 reads CASSPGGVGNEQFF. DNA for the CDR3: TGTGCCAGTAGCCCGGGGGGTGTTGGCAATGAGCAGTTCTTC.

The rearrangement uses TRBV7-6 and TRBJ2-7; 8 bases are a match to TRBD2. This CDR3 contains 16 residues. After removal of 5 bases from V and 4 bases from J, the junction contained 13 bases not matched to a gene. Germline CDR1 is SGHVS and CDR2 is FNYEAQ. CDR3: CASSPSSGSESYEQYF. CDR3 DNA: TGTGCCAGCAGCCCTTCGAGCGGGAGTGAATCGTACGAGCAGTACTTC. The full variable domain, with the rest looked up from reference TRBV7-6 and TRBJ2-7, is GAGVSQSPRYKVTKRGQDVALRCDPISGHVSLYWYRQALGQGPEFLTYFNYEAQQDKSGLPNDRFSAERPEGSISTLTIQRTEQRDSAMYRCASSPSSGSESYEQYFGPGTRLTVT.

This clonotype showed up just a few times. The chain combines TRBV7-3 with TRBJ2-1, with D unclear. Germline-derived CDR1 and CDR2 are SGHTA and FQGTGA. V lost 0 bases, J lost 6 bases, and 9 bases lay in between. The CDR3 totals 14 residues. CDR3 protein: CASSLTDGFNEQFF. In DNA, the CDR3 is TGTGCCAGCAGCTTAACGGACGGATTCAATGAGCAGTTCTTC.

V gene TRBV12-5 combines with J gene TRBJ2-1, with D tentatively TRBD2 (5 bases). The V end was cut by 2 bases, the J end by 9 bases, with 8 bases between. The V gene's germline CDR1 is LGHNT and CDR2 FRNRAP. The length of the CDR3 is 12 residues. The CDR3 loop is CASGLRETEQFF. The CDR3 DNA reads as TGTGCTAGTGGTTTGAGGGAGACTGAGCAGTTCTTC.

The chain's CDR3 is CATSKLQVLETQYF. The CDR3 DNA is TGTGCCACCAGCAAACTTCAGGTGCTGGAGACCCAGTACTTC. The V call is TRBV15, the J call TRBJ2-5; D is unresolved. Germline V gene sequence: CDR1 LNHNV, CDR2 YYDKDF (reference sequence). The CDR3 loop spans 14 amino acids. Trimming took off 4 bases at V and 5 bases at J, with 14 bases between the two ends. The full variable domain, in which reference TRBV15 and TRBJ2-5 provide the parts outside the CDR3, is DAMVIQNPRYQVTQFGKPVTLSCSQTLNHNVMYWYQQKSSQAPKLLFHYYDKDFNNEADTPDNFQSRRPNTSFCFLDIRSPGLGDTAMYLCATSKLQVLETQYFGPGTRLLVL.

This clonotype was recorded a few times. V usage is TRBV6-2 or TRBV6-3 and J usage is TRBJ2-1; possibly TRBD2 for D (5 bases). Between the trimmed V and J ends, which lost 0 bases and 0 bases, there was a span of 15 bases. The length of the CDR3 is 18 residues. The germline gives CDR1 MNHEY, CDR2 SVGEGT. CDR3 DNA: TGTGCCAGCAGTTACTCGGACTTGGCCCCATCCTCCTACAATGAGCAGTTCTTC. This encodes CASSYSDLAPSSYNEQFF.

This clonotype was seen only a few times. The chain is built from TRBV10-2 and TRBJ2-7; a weak D match, TRBD2 (5 bases). The V gene's germline CDR1 is WSHSY and CDR2 SAAADI. This CDR3 comprises 13 residues. Deletions cut 10 bases from V and 7 bases from J, with 20 bases between. The CDR3 bases are TGCGCCACCTCAGGACTTCGCATTGGGGAGCAGTACTTC. The encoded protein is CATSGLRIGEQYF.

The chain is built from TRBV28 and TRBJ2-7; D gene uncertain. The CDR3 has 13 residues. V was trimmed by 11 bases and J by 2 bases, leaving 16 bases between them. Per the germline V gene, CDR1 is MDHEN and CDR2 is SYDVKM. CDR3 amino acids: CAASELTAYEQYF. In DNA, the CDR3 is TGTGCCGCCAGTGAACTAACAGCCTACGAGCAGTACTTC.

This clonotype has just a few counts. The rearrangement links TRBV5-5 to TRBJ2-1, with 9 positions matching TRBD2. The CDR3 consists of 17 residues. CDR1 is SGHKS, CDR2 YYEKEE, per germline (reference sequence). Losses at the gene ends were 4 bases for V and 6 bases for J; bases not matched to a gene: 14. Written as DNA, the CDR3 is TGTGCCAGCAGCCAAGGCCGGGTAGCGGGAGTTTTCAATGAGCAGTTCTTC. It is translated as CASSQGRVAGVFNEQFF.

This chain connects TRBV7-7 to TRBJ2-5, with 10 bases matching TRBD2. The CDR3 loop spans 15 amino acids. The junction had 6 bases not matched to a gene; V was cut back by 5 bases and J by 3 bases. Germline loops: CDR1 SSHAT, CDR2 FNYEAQ (reference sequence). The CDR3 DNA is TGTGCCAGCAGCACGGTGAGCGGGAGGGAAGAGACCCAGTACTTC. This sequence encodes CASSTVSGREETQYF. Supplemented by reference TRBV7-7 and TRBJ2-5, the full variable domain reads GAGVSQSPRYKVTKRGQDVTLRCDPISSHATLYWYQQALGQGPEFLTYFNYEAQPDKSGLPSDRFSAERPEGSISTLTIQRTEQRDSAMYRCASSTVSGREETQYFGPGTRLLVL.

In DNA form, the CDR3 reads TGTGCCAGCAGCACGGGACTAGATACGAACACCGGGGAGCTGTTTTTT. Amino acids: CASSTGLDTNTGELFF. The chain joins TRBV7-3 to TRBJ2-2; the match to TRBD2 covers 8 bases. V trimming: 5 bases; J trimming: 0 bases; junction bases outside the gene matches: 5. Germline CDR1 is SGHTA and CDR2 is FQGTGA. The CDR3 length is 16 residues.

The sample holds a few counts of this clonotype. CDR3 residues: CASSYLWLDQPQHF. The CDR3 DNA reads as TGTGCCAGCAGCTACCTGTGGTTGGATCAGCCCCAGCATTTT. V usage is TRBV7-2 and J usage is TRBJ1-5; D not resolved. Germline CDR1 reads SGHTA; CDR2 reads FQGNSA. The V end was cut by 4 bases, the J end by 5 bases, with 12 bases between. CDR3 length: 14 amino acids. Together with reference TRBV7-2 and TRBJ1-5, the CDR3 gives the full variable domain: GAGVSQSPSNKVTEKGKDVELRCDPISGHTALYWYRQSLGQGLEFLIYFQGNSAPDKSGLPSDRFSAERTGGSVSTLTIQRTQQEDSAVYLCASSYLWLDQPQHFGDGTRLSIL.

This clonotype was counted a single time. The J gene is TRBJ2-7, the V gene TRBV7-4; D is perhaps TRBD2 (5 bases). Germline V lookup: CDR1 SGHVT, CDR2 SQSDAQ. V was cut by 5 bases and J by 5 bases, with 13 bases left in between. The CDR3 is 13 residues long. The CDR3 nucleotides read TGTGCCAGCAGCCACCCGAGAGGGAACGAGCAGTACTTC. Encoded protein: CASSHPRGNEQYF.

The chain combines TRBV7-6 with TRBJ2-2; D gene uncertain. Between the trimmed V and J ends, which lost 3 bases and 7 bases, there was a span of 6 bases. The CDR3 runs to 12 residues. CDR1 SGHVS and CDR2 FNYEAQ come from the germline V gene. The CDR3 DNA reads TGTGCCAGCAGCTTTGGGTTCGGGGAGCTGTTTTTT. Amino acids: CASSFGFGELFF.

J is TRBJ1-4 and V is TRBV15; D is undetermined. This CDR3 comprises 15 residues. The germline V gene encodes CDR1 LNHNV and CDR2 YYDKDF (reference sequence). Trimming pared 3 bases from V and 0 bases from J, leaving 8 bases between. The CDR3 spells CATSREGATNEKLFF. The CDR3 region has the DNA TGTGCCACCAGCAGGGAGGGAGCAACTAATGAAAAACTGTTTTTT.

This chain uses TRBV6-2 or TRBV6-3 with TRBJ1-1; D remains ambiguous. The CDR3 sequence is 14 residues long. V lost 5 bases, J lost 4 bases, and 14 bases lay in between. From germline, CDR1 is MNHEY and CDR2 SVGEGT. The CDR3 bases are TGTGCCAGCAGTGGACCCCGGGTGGGCACTGAAGCTTTCTTT. Translation: CASSGPRVGTEAFF.

This clonotype was detected a few times. The chain combines TRBV27 with TRBJ2-7; perhaps TRBD1 as D (6 bases). The CDR3 is 14 amino acids. CDR1 MNHEY and CDR2 SMNVEV come from the germline V gene (reference sequence). The V end was cut by 3 bases, the J end by 2 bases, with 11 bases between. CDR3 loop: CASSLGHLAYEQYF. The CDR3 nucleotides read TGTGCCAGCAGTTTGGGACACCTTGCCTACGAGCAGTACTTC.

The chain is built from TRBV6-1 and TRBJ2-5, with 9 bases matching TRBD1. With V trimmed by 11 bases and J by 5 bases, 9 bases remained unmatched. Germline V lookup: CDR1 MNHNS, CDR2 SASEGT. The CDR3 sequence is 13 residues long. CDR3 DNA sequence: TGTGCCCGCACCCACAGGGGGCAGGAGACCCAGTACTTC. This gives the protein CARTHRGQETQYF.

This sequence joins TRBV4-1 and TRBJ1-1; D unresolved. Trimming cost V 5 bases and J 1 base, with 14 bases left between them. CDR1 is MGHRA and CDR2 is YSYEKL in the germline V gene. This CDR3 comprises 15 residues. CDR3 loop: CASSSIWVQNTEAFF. The CDR3, as DNA: TGCGCCAGCAGCTCTATCTGGGTTCAGAACACTGAAGCTTTCTTT.

This rearrangement joins TRBV6-5 to TRBJ2-1; TRBD2 matches 8 bases. Germline CDR1 MNHEY, CDR2 SVGAGI. The CDR3 has 15 residues. Trimming removed 3 bases from V and 4 bases from J; junction bases left unmatched: 5. The CDR3 reads CASSYALAGYNEQFF. The CDR3 DNA sequence: TGTGCCAGCAGTTATGCCCTAGCGGGTTACAATGAGCAGTTCTTC.

Ten or more counts support this clonotype. The CDR3 protein is CASSGKTDGYTF. The CDR3 nucleotides read TGTGCCAGCAGCGGCAAGACGGATGGCTACACCTTC. The V and J genes are TRBV7-2 and TRBJ1-2; D is uncertain. V dropped 5 bases and J dropped 6 bases, with 10 bases sitting between them. CDR1 and CDR2 from the germline V gene are SGHTA and FQGNSA. The CDR3 contains 12 residues.

Notes on this clonotype: This CDR3 is missing its conserved last phenylalanine or tryptophan, likely due to a read error. The rearrangement joins TRBV4-1 to TRBJ1-5; a weak D match, TRBD1 (6 bases). The CDR3 is 13 amino acids. Germline-derived CDR1 and CDR2 are MGHRA and YSYEKL. The CDR3 spells CASSLGGDQPQHS. For the CDR3, the DNA is TGTGCCAGCAGCCTAGGGGGTGACCAGCCCCAGCATTCT.

As for this clonotype: Relative to the germline gene, one junction end is altered; a read error may explain this. The chain employs TRBV7-2 and TRBJ1-5; 8 bases agree with TRBD1. The CDR3 length is 15 residues. Germline V gene data show CDR1 as SGHTA and CDR2 as FQGNSA. In DNA form, the CDR3 reads TGTGCCAGCAGCTCCATAGGGGACAGGACGTTTCCCCAGCAATTT. It encodes CASSSIGDRTFPQQF.

The sample holds a few counts of this clonotype. This sequence joins TRBV7-2 and TRBJ2-4; D remains unclear. CDR1 SGHTA and CDR2 FQGNSA come from the germline V gene. Trimming pared 2 bases from V and 2 bases from J, leaving 7 bases between. The CDR3 sequence is 14 residues long. DNA of the CDR3: TGTGCCAGCAGCTTACCGGGTTCCAAAAACATTCAGTACTTC. This encodes CASSLPGSKNIQYF.

This sequence joins TRBV7-9 and TRBJ2-7, with D maybe TRBD2 (5 bases). V was pared by 5 bases and J by 7 bases, with 18 bases between. The CDR3 totals 14 residues. CDR1 is SEHNR and CDR2 is FQNEAQ in the germline V gene (reference sequence). CDR3 in amino acids: CASSPVQRGGEQYF. The CDR3 DNA follows: TGTGCCAGCAGCCCTGTTCAACGGGGTGGGGAGCAGTACTTC.

This chain connects TRBV12-3 or TRBV12-4 to TRBJ2-1, with unresolved D. Trimming left V 3 bases short and J 3 bases short, with 12 bases between. The CDR3 has 15 residues. The CDR3 DNA is TGTGCCAGCAGTTTTAGTGGTGGCTTCTACAATGAGCAGTTCTTC. Its translation is CASSFSGGFYNEQFF.

There are a few counts of this clonotype. The rearrangement joins TRBV7-3 to TRBJ2-3; 12 positions agree with TRBD2. Trimming removed 7 bases from V and 4 bases from J; junction bases left unmatched: 3. Germline values: CDR1 SGHTA, CDR2 FQGTGA. The CDR3 runs to 14 residues. Here the CDR3 DNA reads TGTGCCAGCAACCCTAGCGGGGGGGCAGATACGCAGTATTTT. The encoded protein is CASNPSGGADTQYF.